A single sample is the source of the 23 T cell receptor beta chains below, sequenced in a study of neurological immune-mediated disorders. A single record per CDR3 protein comes from TCRdb applying MiXCR to the 5' RACE reads. The sample holds about 59,000 distinct CDR3 sequences, 24% seen once. Specified time point: technical triplicate 2. Sequencing input: PBMCs. Receptor source: a man aged 55-75 years with HTLV-1-associated myelopathy (HAM/TSP).

This clonotype was seen ten or more times. This chain connects TRBV7-2 to TRBJ2-5; no definite D call. Per the germline V gene, CDR1 is SGHTA and CDR2 is FQGNSA. The V end was cut by 5 bases, the J end by 3 bases, with 10 bases between. The CDR3 length is 13 residues. The CDR3 loop is CASSDGPEETQYF. In nucleotides, the CDR3 is TGTGCCAGCAGCGACGGGCCCGAAGAGACCCAGTACTTC.

At least ten counts were recorded for this clonotype. The gene calls are TRBV19 and TRBJ2-6; D may be TRBD2 (6 bases). V was cut by 7 bases and J by 0 bases, with 10 bases left in between. Germline lookup yields CDR1 LNHDA and CDR2 SQIVND (reference sequence). The CDR3 runs to 15 residues. Written as DNA, the CDR3 is TGTGCCAGTAAGACCGGGAGCTCTGGGGCCAACGTCCTGACTTTC. Amino acid sequence: CASKTGSSGANVLTF.

This clonotype was seen at least ten times. The V and J genes are TRBV11-1 and TRBJ2-1; 13 nucleotides agree with TRBD2. CDR1 SGHAT and CDR2 FQDESV come from the germline V gene (reference sequence). This CDR3 has 17 amino acids. The V gene end was trimmed by 1 base and the J gene end by 6 bases; junction bases not matched to a gene: 6. The CDR3 region has the DNA TGTGCCAGCAGCTTAGTCCCAACTAGCGGGAGGGCCAATGAGCAGTTCTTC. Its protein product is CASSLVPTSGRANEQFF.

This clonotype was observed at least ten times. At one of its ends the junction is not consistent with the germline gene, which may arise from a read error. The V and J genes are TRBV12-3 or TRBV12-4 and TRBJ1-5; maybe TRBD1 (5 bases). This CDR3 has 18 amino acids. CDR3 sequence reads: CVSSWAGTEFNSNQPQHF. Here the CDR3 DNA reads TGTGTCAGCAGTTGGGCCGGGACCGAATTTAATAGCAATCAGCCCCAGCATTTT.

In its sample, this clonotype was seen many times. V gene TRBV7-9 combines with J gene TRBJ2-7; D may match TRBD1 or TRBD2 (5 bases each). Between the trimmed V and J ends, which lost 5 bases and 2 bases, there was a span of 13 bases. The CDR3 loop spans 14 amino acids. Germline lookup yields CDR1 SEHNR and CDR2 FQNEAQ (reference sequence). The CDR3 coding sequence is TGTGCCAGCAGCATTCGGGACGGGCCCTACGAGCAGTACTTC. It encodes CASSIRDGPYEQYF. The whole variable domain, filled in from reference TRBV7-9 and TRBJ2-7, reads DTGVSQNPRHKITKRGQNVTFRCDPISEHNRLYWYRQTLGQGPEFLTYFQNEAQLEKSRLLSDRFSAERPKGSFSTLEIQRTEQGDSAMYLCASSIRDGPYEQYFGPGTRLTVT.

This clonotype has at least ten counts. V usage is TRBV5-1 and J usage is TRBJ1-1; D is uncertain. There are 13 residues in the CDR3. CDR1 SGHRS and CDR2 YFSETQ come from the germline V gene. V was trimmed by 1 base and J by 0 bases, leaving 4 bases between them. CDR3 loop: CASSLNMNTEAFF. In DNA, the CDR3 is TGCGCCAGCAGCTTGAATATGAACACTGAAGCTTTCTTT.

In its sample, this clonotype was seen many times. The chain carries TRBV20-1 and TRBJ2-7; TRBD2 is a possible D gene (6 bases). The CDR3 length is 12 residues. Trimming cost V 8 bases and J 5 bases, with 16 bases left between them. The germline V gene encodes CDR1 DFQATT and CDR2 SNEGSKA (reference sequence). CDR3 residues: CSSTYGRHEQYF. The CDR3 coding sequence is TGCAGTTCCACGTATGGGAGGCACGAGCAGTACTTC.

This clonotype was picked up many times. V gene TRBV2 combines with J gene TRBJ1-1; D is uncertain. The CDR3 contains 13 residues. V was clipped by 7 bases and J by 2 bases, with 11 bases between them. Germline CDR1 SNHLY, CDR2 FYNNEI. This chain's CDR3 is CASNSGINTEAFF. The CDR3 region has the DNA TGTGCCAGCAACTCTGGTATAAACACTGAAGCTTTCTTT.

This clonotype was picked up many times. The chain links TRBV3-1 to TRBJ2-3; 11 positions agree with TRBD2. With 3 bases clipped from V and 0 bases from J, the junction kept 20 bases outside the gene matches. The CDR3 loop spans 22 amino acids. Germline loops: CDR1 LGHDT, CDR2 YNNKEL (reference sequence). CDR3 DNA sequence: TGTGCCAGCAGCCACTCACGGGTCAGCTCCGGGACTAGCGGAACTAGCACAGATACGCAGTATTTT. Translated, it gives CASSHSRVSSGTSGTSTDTQYF.

Ten or more counts support this clonotype. The chain combines TRBV7-8 with TRBJ1-1; 10 bases are shared with TRBD1. The CDR3 is made up of 16 amino acids. Germline CDR1 reads SGHVS; CDR2 reads FQNEAQ. The J segment lost 4 bases and the V segment lost 5 bases, leaving 10 bases of the junction unmatched. The DNA for the CDR3 is TGTGCCAGCAGCCCCAGGACAGGGGGGATGAGCACTGAAGCTTTCTTT. Translating gives CASSPRTGGMSTEAFF. The complete variable domain, with remaining parts taken from reference TRBV7-8 and TRBJ1-1, reads GAGVSQSPRYKVAKRGQDVALRCDPISGHVSLFWYQQALGQGPEFLTYFQNEAQLDKSGLPSDRFFAERPEGSVSTLKIQRTQQEDSAVYLCASSPRTGGMSTEAFFGQGTRLTVV.

This chain links TRBV9 with TRBJ2-3; 7 bases fit TRBD2. From germline, CDR1 is SGDLS and CDR2 YYNGEE. The CDR3 spans 16 residues. The V gene end was trimmed by 0 bases and the J gene end by 3 bases; junction bases not matched to a gene: 7. The chain's CDR3 is CASSVGLARVTDTQYF. DNA for the CDR3: TGTGCCAGCAGCGTAGGACTAGCTAGGGTAACAGATACGCAGTATTTT.

This clonotype appeared a single time. As DNA, the CDR3 is TGCAGTGCTAGAGATCCGGGAGGGCCTGGTAATGAGCAGTTCTTC. Protein sequence: CSARDPGGPGNEQFF. The V gene is TRBV20-1, the J gene TRBJ2-1; the match to TRBD2 covers 8 bases. The CDR3 covers 15 residues. The germline V gene encodes CDR1 DFQATT and CDR2 SNEGSKA (reference sequence). V shed 0 bases and J 7 bases; nucleotides not matched to a gene: 8.

This clonotype was recorded at least ten times. The chain employs TRBV5-1 and TRBJ2-2; possible D gene TRBD1, 6 bases. The CDR3 sequence is 16 residues long. Trimming shortened V by 4 bases and J by 1 base, and 14 bases separated the two germline ends. The germline CDR1 and CDR2 sequences are SGHRS and YFSETQ. The CDR3 sequence: CASSNTGTQNTGELFF. CDR3 coding DNA: TGCGCCAGCAGCAATACCGGGACACAGAACACCGGGGAGCTGTTTTTT.

This clonotype has ten or more counts. The CDR3 loop reads CATTASTDTQYF. CDR3 DNA: TGTGCCACCACAGCTAGCACAGATACGCAGTATTTT. The rearrangement joins TRBV7-8 to TRBJ2-3; D gene unclear. Per germline, CDR1 SGHVS and CDR2 FQNEAQ. Trimming took 10 bases from V and 0 from J, leaving 8 bases between them. The CDR3 sequence is 12 residues long.

This clonotype was found many times. The rearrangement joins TRBV28 to TRBJ1-5; D not resolved. Germline V gene sequence: CDR1 MDHEN, CDR2 SYDVKM. Deletions cut 7 bases from V and 4 bases from J, with 11 bases between. The CDR3 has 13 amino acids. The CDR3 coding sequence is TGTGCCAGCACCCCGGCCCCGAATCAGCCCCAGCATTTT. Translating gives CASTPAPNQPQHF.

This clonotype was seen just once. The V gene is TRBV20-1, the J gene TRBJ2-7, with TRBD2 matching over 7 bases. Germline values: CDR1 DFQATT, CDR2 SNEGSKA (reference sequence). The V gene end was trimmed by 0 bases and the J gene end by 0 bases; junction bases not matched to a gene: 5. The CDR3 extends over 15 amino acids. The CDR3 nucleotides read TGCAGTGCTAGAGATAGTAAGCGGGACTCCTACGAGCAGTACTTC. Its translation is CSARDSKRDSYEQYF.

The V gene is TRBV20-1, the J gene TRBJ2-1; 13 nucleotides line up with TRBD2. With V trimmed by 6 bases and J by 7 bases, 15 bases remained unmatched. The CDR3 has 17 amino acids. CDR1 is DFQATT, CDR2 SNEGSKA, per germline (reference sequence). CDR3 residues: CSAVRLAGGTTWNEQFF. The DNA of the CDR3 is TGCAGTGCCGTCCGACTAGCGGGAGGAACCACGTGGAATGAGCAGTTCTTC.

This clonotype has at least ten counts. V and J are TRBV10-3 and TRBJ1-5; tentatively, D is TRBD1 (5 bases). Germline values: CDR1 ENHRY, CDR2 SYGVKD. V was trimmed by 7 bases and J by 6 bases, leaving 16 bases between them. The CDR3 is made up of 14 amino acids. CDR3 sequence reads: CAIMGQGQGQPQHF. In DNA, the CDR3 is TGTGCCATCATGGGGCAGGGCCAGGGTCAGCCCCAGCATTTT.

Ten or more counts support this clonotype. The V and J genes are TRBV20-1 and TRBJ2-7, with D possibly being TRBD1 (6 bases). Germline CDR1 and CDR2: DFQATT and SNEGSKA (reference sequence). This CDR3 has 16 amino acids. With 4 bases removed from V and 4 bases from J, the gap between germline ends came to 23 bases. CDR3: CSAKDSRGGSGYEQYF. In DNA, the CDR3 is TGCAGTGCTAAGGACAGCCGTGGCGGGTCTGGATACGAGCAGTACTTC.

This clonotype was seen at least ten times. V gene TRBV3-1 combines with J gene TRBJ2-3, with 8 bases that match TRBD2. The length of the CDR3 is 15 residues. Germline V gene lookup returns CDR1 LGHDT and CDR2 YNNKEL (reference sequence). V gave up 2 bases and J gave up 6 bases; unmatched junction bases: 7. The CDR3 here is CASSQLAGVADTQYF. CDR3 bases: TGTGCCAGCAGCCAACTAGCGGGCGTTGCGGATACGCAGTATTTT.

The V call is TRBV7-9, the J call TRBJ2-7, with D unclear. Per germline, CDR1 SEHNR and CDR2 FQNEAQ (reference sequence). Deletions cut 4 bases from V and 5 bases from J, with 24 bases between. This CDR3 is built from 17 residues. The CDR3 DNA reads TGTGCCAGCAGCTCACATCTGAACGGGCCTAGGTTCAACGAGCAGTACTTC. This codes for CASSSHLNGPRFNEQYF.

This clonotype was picked up many times. This chain uses TRBV20-1 with TRBJ1-5; D is undetermined. Germline V gene data show CDR1 as DFQATT and CDR2 as SNEGSKA (reference sequence). V lost 3 bases and J lost 6, with 9 bases in between. The CDR3 runs 12 residues. The CDR3 protein is CSARGSGQPQHF. CDR3 DNA sequence: TGCAGTGCTAGGGGGAGTGGTCAGCCCCAGCATTTT.

The chain links TRBV3-1 to TRBJ2-1; possibly TRBD2 for D (5 bases). V was pared by 3 bases and J by 8 bases, with 20 bases between. This CDR3 is 16 amino acids long. Germline CDR1 reads LGHDT; CDR2 reads YNNKEL (reference sequence). As DNA, the CDR3 is TGTGCCAGCAGCCATTACCGGGATTCAGCGCTCGATGAGCAGTTCTTC. This translates into CASSHYRDSALDEQFF.